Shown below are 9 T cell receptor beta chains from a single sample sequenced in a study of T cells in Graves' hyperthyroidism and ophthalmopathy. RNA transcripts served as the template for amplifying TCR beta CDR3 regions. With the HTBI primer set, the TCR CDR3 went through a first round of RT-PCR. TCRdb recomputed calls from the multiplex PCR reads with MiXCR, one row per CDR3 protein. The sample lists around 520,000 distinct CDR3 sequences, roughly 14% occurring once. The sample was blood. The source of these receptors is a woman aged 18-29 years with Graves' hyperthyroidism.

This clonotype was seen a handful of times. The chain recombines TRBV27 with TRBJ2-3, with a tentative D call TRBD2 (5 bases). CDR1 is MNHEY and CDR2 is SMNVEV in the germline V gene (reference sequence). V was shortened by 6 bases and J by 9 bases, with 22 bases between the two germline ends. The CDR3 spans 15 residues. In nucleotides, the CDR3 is TGTGCCAGCAGCATATTGGACTCCCCTGTTGAGACGCAGTATTTT. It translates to CASSILDSPVETQYF.

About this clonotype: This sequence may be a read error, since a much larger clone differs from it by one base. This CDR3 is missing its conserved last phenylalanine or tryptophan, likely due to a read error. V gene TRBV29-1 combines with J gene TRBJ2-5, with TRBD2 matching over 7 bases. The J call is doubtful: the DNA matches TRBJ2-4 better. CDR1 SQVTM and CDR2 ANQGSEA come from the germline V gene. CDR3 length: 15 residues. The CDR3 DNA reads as TGCAGCGTTGAAGATAAGTACGGTTGGGGGGGCATTCAGTACGTC. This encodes CSVEDKYGWGGIQYV.

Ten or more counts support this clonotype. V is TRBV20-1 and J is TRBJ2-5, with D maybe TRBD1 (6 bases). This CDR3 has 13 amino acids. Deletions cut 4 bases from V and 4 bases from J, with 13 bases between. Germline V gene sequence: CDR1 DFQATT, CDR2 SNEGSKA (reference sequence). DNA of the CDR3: TGCAGTGCTACAGGGGCGGCCCGAGAGACCCAGTACTTC. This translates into CSATGAARETQYF.

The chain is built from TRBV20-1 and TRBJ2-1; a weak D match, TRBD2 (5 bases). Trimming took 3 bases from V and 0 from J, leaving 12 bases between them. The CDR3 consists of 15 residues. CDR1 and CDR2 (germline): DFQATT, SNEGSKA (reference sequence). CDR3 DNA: TGCAGTGCTAGCCGCTCGGGGAACTCCTACAATGAGCAGTTCTTC. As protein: CSASRSGNSYNEQFF.

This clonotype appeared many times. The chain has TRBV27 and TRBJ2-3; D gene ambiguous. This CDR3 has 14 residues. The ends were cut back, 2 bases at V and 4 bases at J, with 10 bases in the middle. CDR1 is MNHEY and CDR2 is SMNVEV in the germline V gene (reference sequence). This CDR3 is CASSLAPASDTQYF. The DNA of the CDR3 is TGTGCCAGCAGTTTAGCCCCAGCGTCAGATACGCAGTATTTT.

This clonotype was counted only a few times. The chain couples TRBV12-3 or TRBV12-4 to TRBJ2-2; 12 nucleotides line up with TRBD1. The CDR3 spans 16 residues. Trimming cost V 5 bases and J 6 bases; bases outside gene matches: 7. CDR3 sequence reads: CASSRAGTGGSGELFF. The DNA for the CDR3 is TGTGCCAGCAGTCGTGCCGGGACAGGGGGCTCCGGGGAGCTGTTTTTT.

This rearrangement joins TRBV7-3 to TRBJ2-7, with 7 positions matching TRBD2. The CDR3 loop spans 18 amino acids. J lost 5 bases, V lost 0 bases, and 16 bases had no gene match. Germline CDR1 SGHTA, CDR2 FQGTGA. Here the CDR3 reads CASSLTLGSGTVSNEQYF. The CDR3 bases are TGTGCCAGCAGCTTAACGTTAGGGAGCGGGACGGTATCAAACGAGCAGTACTTC.

CDR3 sequence (DNA): TGCAGCGTTGATTTGCAGGGACGGGAGGCTTTCTTT. Amino acids: CSVDLQGREAFF. The chain uses TRBV29-1 and TRBJ1-1, with TRBD1 as a possible D gene (5 bases). Trimming shortened V by 3 bases and J by 11 bases, and 16 bases separated the two germline ends. This CDR3 is built from 12 residues. Germline assignment: CDR1 SQVTM and CDR2 ANQGSEA.

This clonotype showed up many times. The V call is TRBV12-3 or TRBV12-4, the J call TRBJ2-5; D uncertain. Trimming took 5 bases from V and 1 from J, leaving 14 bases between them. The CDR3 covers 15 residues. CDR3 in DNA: TGTGCCAGCAGTCCCTCGAGTCGATTCCAAGAGACCCAGTACTTC. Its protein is CASSPSSRFQETQYF.